Below, 8 T cell receptor beta chains from the same sample are listed, as sequenced in a study of T cell responses to AZD1222 COVID-19 vaccine. Clones were read by immunoSEQ multiplex PCR, and TCRdb kept only the in-frame ones, dropping some. The sample gives roughly 190,000 clones, more than 90% of which show up once; around 3.6% is in the top ten. The sample in question was peripheral blood, obtained 28 days after the second dose of the MenACWY control vaccine. These receptors were collected from an adult who received the MenACWY meningococcal vaccine as a control.

This chain links TRBV11-2 with TRBJ2-3; a weak D match, TRBD2 (5 bases). The V end lost 10 bases, the J end lost 2 bases, and 25 bases lay between the germline ends. Germline V gene sequence: CDR1 SGHAT, CDR2 FQNNGV. The CDR3 consists of 17 residues. The CDR3 bases are TGTGCCAACAACAGCCTCAGCGGAGAGGGAAACACAGATACGCAGTATTTT. It yields the protein CANNSLSGEGNTDTQYF.

The chain employs TRBV7-8 and TRBJ2-7, with TRBD1 matching 7 bases. The CDR3 length is 15 residues. Germline CDR1 is SGHVS and CDR2 is FQNEAQ. Trimming at V came to 5 bases and at J to 0 bases, leaving 7 bases not matched to a gene. CDR3 sequence reads: CASSTGTVSSYEQYF. The CDR3 region has the DNA TGTGCCAGCAGCACCGGGACAGTGAGCTCCTACGAGCAGTACTTC.

The J gene is TRBJ2-2, the V gene TRBV24-1; no reliable D call. The CDR3 is 16 residues long. Trimming left V 4 bases short and J 3 bases short, with 14 bases between. The germline V gene encodes CDR1 KGHDR and CDR2 SFDVKD. CDR3 residues: CATSDHGPGDTGELFF. DNA for the CDR3: TGTGCCACCAGTGACCATGGACCCGGCGACACCGGGGAGCTGTTTTTT.

This chain links TRBV9 with TRBJ2-1; 12 bases are shared with TRBD2. CDR3 size: 20 residues. The J segment lost 0 bases and the V segment lost 4 bases, leaving 14 bases of the junction unmatched. Germline CDR1 is SGDLS and CDR2 is YYNGEE. CDR3: CASSSGGRTSGKGSYNEQFF. CDR3 DNA: TGTGCCAGCAGCTCAGGGGGAAGGACTAGCGGGAAAGGCTCCTACAATGAGCAGTTCTTC.

With regard to this clone: In the same sample, other DNA sequences code for this CDR3. V and J are TRBV6-5 and TRBJ1-5; D is uncertain. Trimming left V 6 bases short and J 5 bases short, with 11 bases between. CDR1 and CDR2 (germline): MNHEY, SVGAGI. The CDR3 covers 13 residues. CDR3 loop: CASSLDRDQPQHF. CDR3 sequence (DNA): TGTGCCAGCAGCCTCGACCGAGATCAGCCCCAGCATTTT.

The CDR3 DNA follows: TGTGCCAGCAGTGACCTGACTAGCGGTGAGCAGTTCTTC. This encodes CASSDLTSGEQFF. The chain combines TRBV6-4 with TRBJ2-1; the match to TRBD2 covers 9 bases. CDR3 length: 13 residues. The germline V gene encodes CDR1 MRHNA and CDR2 SNTAGT. Trimming removed 2 bases from V and 9 bases from J; junction bases left unmatched: 2.

About this clone: One junction end disagrees with the germline gene, perhaps due to a read error. The rearrangement links TRBV7-9 to TRBJ2-5; the match to TRBD2 covers 11 bases. This CDR3 comprises 14 residues. Germline CDR1 reads SEHNR; CDR2 reads FQNEAQ (reference sequence). The CDR3 DNA sequence: TGTGCCAGCACCTTAGCGGGAGGGAAAGAGACCCAGTACTTC. Its protein is CASTLAGGKETQYF.

This sequence joins TRBV12-3 or TRBV12-4 and TRBJ2-3; D is unresolved. Trimming shortened V by 6 bases and J by 2 bases, and 9 bases separated the two germline ends. The CDR3 consists of 13 residues. The CDR3 protein is CASRRSSTDTQYF. The DNA for the CDR3 is TGTGCCAGCAGGAGGAGTTCCACAGATACGCAGTATTTT.